The 15 T cell receptor beta chains below were found in one sample sequenced in a study of post-analysis software for immune sequencing data. Whole-study findings and limits: Roughly 5 TRBV segments, including TRBV5-6, TRBV5-1 and TRBV20-1, were more frequent in patients than controls.

Sequencing libraries made from TCR beta cDNA carried unique molecular identifiers. MiXCR was run by TCRdb on the PCR reads, yielding one entry per CDR3 protein. Of 250,000 to 300,000 distinct CDR3 sequences in the sample, roughly a third were seen once. Antigens of these TCRs are unknown. Sequenced input: blood. All receptors come from a girl under 18 with multiple sclerosis.

This clonotype was seen many times. This rearrangement joins TRBV11-2 to TRBJ2-1; TRBD2 agrees at 12 bases. This CDR3 contains 16 residues. Germline-derived CDR1 and CDR2 are SGHAT and FQNNGV. Unmatched junction bases numbered 4, after V lost 1 base and J lost 6 bases. CDR3 sequence: CASSLGSSGGGNEQFF. CDR3 sequence (DNA): TGTGCCAGCAGCTTAGGGTCTAGCGGGGGGGGCAATGAGCAGTTCTTC. Full variable domain (rest looked up from reference TRBV11-2 and TRBJ2-1): EAGVAQSPRYKIIEKRQSVAFWCNPISGHATLYWYQQILGQGPKLLIQFQNNGVVDDSQLPKDRFSAERLKGVDSTLKIQPAKLEDSAVYLCASSLGSSGGGNEQFFGPGTRLTVL.

In this sample, this clonotype turned up many times. The chain links TRBV7-2 to TRBJ2-3; D not certain. CDR1 is SGHTA and CDR2 is FQGNSA in the germline V gene. With 1 base removed from V and 6 bases from J, the gap between germline ends came to 14 bases. CDR3 length: 15 residues. CDR3 in amino acids: CASSLGGDTADTQYF. For the CDR3, the DNA is TGTGCCAGCAGCTTAGGTGGAGACACAGCGGATACGCAGTATTTT.

This clonotype was picked up many times. The rearrangement uses TRBV28 and TRBJ2-4, with 9 bases identical to TRBD1. CDR1 is MDHEN and CDR2 is SYDVKM in the germline V gene. The CDR3 is 19 amino acids. The ends lost 6 bases at V and 0 bases at J; junction bases unmatched: 15. The CDR3 nucleotides are TGTGCCAGCAGACCTAAGGGGACAGGGATCAAGATAGCCAAAAACATTCAGTACTTC. It translates to CASRPKGTGIKIAKNIQYF.

This clonotype came up many times. This sequence joins TRBV28 and TRBJ1-2, with D maybe TRBD1 (5 bases). This CDR3 is 13 amino acids long. V lost 6 bases, J lost 4 bases, and 12 bases lay in between. In germline, CDR1 is MDHEN, CDR2 SYDVKM. CDR3 amino acids: CASRPGSRYGYTF. The CDR3 region has the DNA TGTGCCAGCAGGCCAGGGAGTCGCTATGGCTACACCTTC.

Remarks on this clonotype: One junction end does not reproduce the germline sequence, and a read error may be involved. The chain uses TRBV4-1 and TRBJ1-6; a weak D match, TRBD1 (5 bases). Germline V CDR1 and CDR2: MGHRA, YSYEKL. This CDR3 comprises 15 residues. The CDR3 nucleotides read TGCGCCAGCAGCCAAGACGACAGATATAATTCGCCCCTCCACTTT. Encoded protein: CASSQDDRYNSPLHF.

This clonotype appeared a few times. The gene calls are TRBV7-2 and TRBJ2-3; 8 bases align to TRBD2. This CDR3 region has 16 residues. Germline trimming cut 4 bases from V and 4 bases from J; bases unmatched to any gene: 10. The germline gives CDR1 SGHTA, CDR2 FQGNSA. As DNA, the CDR3 is TGTGCCAGCAGCTGGGGGGCGGCGGGGGGCTCAGATACGCAGTATTTT. Protein sequence: CASSWGAAGGSDTQYF.

CDR3 sequence reads: CASSYPRDRAKSEKLFF. Written as DNA, the CDR3 is TGTGCCAGCAGTTATCCCCGGGACAGGGCGAAGAGTGAAAAACTGTTTTTT. The chain recombines TRBV12-3 or TRBV12-4 with TRBJ1-4; 9 bases match TRBD1. This CDR3 spans 17 amino acids. The J segment lost 7 bases and the V segment lost 4 bases, leaving 13 bases of the junction unmatched.

This clonotype was observed at least ten times. The chain couples TRBV12-3 or TRBV12-4 to TRBJ2-1, with D perhaps matching TRBD2 (6 bases). The V gene lost 5 bases and the J gene lost 6 bases, with 26 bases spanning the gap. The CDR3 totals 18 residues. CDR3 sequence reads: CASSNIVSGAYPGNEQFF. The CDR3 nucleotides read TGTGCCAGCAGTAATATCGTATCGGGAGCTTATCCGGGCAATGAGCAGTTCTTC.

In this sample, this clonotype turned up a few times. This may be a read error, as it is one base from a much larger clone. V and J are TRBV6-5 and TRBJ2-1; TRBD2 is a possible D gene (5 bases). The CDR3 length is 14 residues. Trimming stripped 6 bases from V and 5 bases from J, with 14 bases between. Per the germline V gene, CDR1 is MNHEY and CDR2 is SVGAGI. The CDR3 DNA sequence: TGTGCCAGCAGCTCCCCGGGGTCCCACAATGAGCAGTTCTTC. Amino acids: CASSSPGSHNEQFF.

This clonotype has ten or more counts. The chain uses TRBV20-1 and TRBJ1-5; tentatively, D is TRBD1 (6 bases). V lost 6 bases and J lost 4, with 16 bases in between. The CDR3 is made up of 14 amino acids. Germline CDR1 DFQATT, CDR2 SNEGSKA (reference sequence). DNA for the CDR3: TGCAGTGCCCAAGAGAGCAGGGGTAATCAGCCCCAGCATTTT. This encodes CSAQESRGNQPQHF.

The CDR3 reads CASSQGGDARAQYF. The CDR3 nucleotides read TGTGCCAGCAGCCAGGGGGGGGATGCAAGGGCCCAGTACTTC. The chain carries TRBV4-2 and TRBJ2-5; 7 bases fit TRBD2. CDR1 is LGHNA, CDR2 YNFKEQ, per germline. After removal of 3 bases from V and 9 bases from J, the junction contained 10 bases not matched to a gene. This CDR3 spans 14 amino acids.

This clonotype occurred many times. The chain joins TRBV10-3 to TRBJ1-5; D is unclear. Germline loops: CDR1 ENHRY, CDR2 SYGVKD. V shed 5 bases and J shed 0 bases, with 8 bases lying between them. CDR3 size: 14 residues. The CDR3 DNA sequence: TGTGCCATCAGTTCCAGTAATAGCAATCAGCCCCAGCATTTT. Amino acid sequence: CAISSSNSNQPQHF.

About this clonotype: Being one base from a much bigger clone, this may be a read error. The V call is TRBV5-4, the J call TRBJ2-1, with 10 bases matching TRBD2. This CDR3 region has 16 residues. CDR1 and CDR2 from the germline V gene are SGHNT and YYREEE (reference sequence). The CDR3 nucleotides are TGTGCCGGCAGTGAGAGGAGCGGGAGGGCAAAGAATGAGCAGTTCTTC. It yields the protein CAGSERSGRAKNEQFF.

This clonotype has only a few counts. V and J are TRBV12-3 or TRBV12-4 and TRBJ1-2; D gene uncertain. The V end lost 6 bases, the J end lost 4 bases, and 9 bases lay between the germline ends. This CDR3 contains 12 residues. The CDR3: CASSSGGYGYTF. CDR3 DNA sequence: TGTGCCAGCAGCTCTGGCGGCTATGGCTACACCTTC.

At least ten counts were recorded for this clonotype. The CDR3 is CASSHPPEAINEQFF. The DNA of the CDR3 is TGTGCCAGCAGCCACCCCCCTGAAGCGATCAATGAGCAGTTCTTC. The chain combines TRBV7-6 with TRBJ2-1; D is unclear. Germline V lookup: CDR1 SGHVS, CDR2 FNYEAQ. The CDR3 runs 15 residues. Trimming pared 5 bases from V and 6 bases from J, leaving 17 bases between.